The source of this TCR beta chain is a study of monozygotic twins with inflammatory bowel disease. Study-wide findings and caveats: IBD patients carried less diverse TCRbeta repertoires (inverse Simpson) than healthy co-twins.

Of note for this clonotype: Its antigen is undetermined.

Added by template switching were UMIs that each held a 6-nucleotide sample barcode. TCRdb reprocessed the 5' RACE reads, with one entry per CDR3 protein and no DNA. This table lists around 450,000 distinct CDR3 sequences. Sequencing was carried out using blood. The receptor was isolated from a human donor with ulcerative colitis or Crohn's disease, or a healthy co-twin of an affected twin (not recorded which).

The CDR3 protein is CASSPLDEQFF. The chain combines TRBV12-3 or TRBV12-4 with TRBJ2-1; the D gene TCRdb calls, TRBD1, cannot be checked with no DNA. The length of the CDR3 is 11 residues.